This TCR beta chain came from a study of T cell responses to AZD1222 COVID-19 vaccine. This clone was found once. As yet, its antigen is unknown. The V gene end was trimmed by 7 bases and the J gene end by 5 bases; junction bases not matched to a gene: 7. This CDR3 comprises 14 residues. CDR1 MNHNS and CDR2 SASEGT come from the germline V gene. Study observations and caveats: The study identified only a handful of AZD1222 recipients as seropositive at baseline.

The repertoire was sequenced with immunoSEQ multiplex PCR; TCRdb's copy has only in-frame clones and lacks some. The sample holds around 130,000 clones, over 90% seen once. The receptor was derived from an adult in good health. V is TRBV6-1 and J is TRBJ2-5; 10 nucleotides agree with TRBD1. Sequencing used peripheral blood, obtained on day 0 of AZD1222 vaccination. This CDR3 reads CASNQDRGVETQYF. In nucleotides, the CDR3 is TGTGCCAGCAACCAGGACAGGGGGGTCGAGACCCAGTACTTC.